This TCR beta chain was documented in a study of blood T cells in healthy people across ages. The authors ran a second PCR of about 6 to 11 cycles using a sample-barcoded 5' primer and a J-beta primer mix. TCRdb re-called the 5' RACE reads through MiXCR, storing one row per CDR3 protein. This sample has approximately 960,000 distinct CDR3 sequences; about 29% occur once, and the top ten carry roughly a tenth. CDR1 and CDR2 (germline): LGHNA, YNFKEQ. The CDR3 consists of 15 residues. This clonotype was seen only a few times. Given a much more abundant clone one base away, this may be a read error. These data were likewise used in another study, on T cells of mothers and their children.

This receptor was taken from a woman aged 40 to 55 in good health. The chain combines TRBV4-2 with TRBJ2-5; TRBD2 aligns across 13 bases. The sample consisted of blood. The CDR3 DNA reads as TGTGCCGGCAGCCAACTAGCGGGGGGGCCAGAGACCCAGTACTTC. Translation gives CAGSQLAGGPETQYF.